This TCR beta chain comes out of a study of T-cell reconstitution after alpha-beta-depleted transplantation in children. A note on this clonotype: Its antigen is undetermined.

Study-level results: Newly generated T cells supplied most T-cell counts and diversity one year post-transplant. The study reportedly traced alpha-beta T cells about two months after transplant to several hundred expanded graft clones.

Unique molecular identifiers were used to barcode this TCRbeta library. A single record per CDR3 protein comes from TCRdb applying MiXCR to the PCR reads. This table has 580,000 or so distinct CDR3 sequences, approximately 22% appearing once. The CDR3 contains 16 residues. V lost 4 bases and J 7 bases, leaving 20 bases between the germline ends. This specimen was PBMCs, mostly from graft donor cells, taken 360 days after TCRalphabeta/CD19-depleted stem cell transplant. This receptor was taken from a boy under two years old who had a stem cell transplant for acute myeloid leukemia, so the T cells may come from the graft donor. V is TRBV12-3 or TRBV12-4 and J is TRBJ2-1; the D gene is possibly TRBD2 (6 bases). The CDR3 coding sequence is TGTGCCAGCAGTTCCCTCGGGGGTTCTCCTATGAATGAGCAGTTCTTC. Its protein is CASSSLGGSPMNEQFF.